The 20 T cell receptor beta chains presented below share a single source sample, sequenced in a study of CD8+CD57+ T cells in acquired aplastic anemia. Genomic DNA provided the template from which TCR beta VDJ and CDR3 profiles were obtained. TCRdb reprocessed the reads via MiXCR and lists one record per CDR3 protein. The table lists about 200,000 distinct CDR3 sequences, 50% to 70% of them singletons, with around 58% in the top ten. Before being chosen for sequencing, patients had shown CD8+CD57+ cell expansion by flow cytometry. The sequencing sample was made of sorted CD4+, CD8+, or CD8+CD57+ T cells (not recorded which) from PBMCs. These receptor sequences come from a human donor with aplastic anemia.

The chain carries TRBV10-1 and TRBJ2-5, with D unclear. The V end was cut by 2 bases, the J end by 0 bases, with 4 bases between. Germline CDR1 is WNHNN and CDR2 is SYGVQD (reference sequence). The CDR3 sequence is 13 residues long. CDR3 loop: CASSEGHQETQYF. The CDR3 nucleotides are TGCGCCAGCAGTGAGGGACACCAAGAGACCCAGTACTTC.

CDR3 nucleotides: TGTGCCAGTAGTATCGGGGGGCTCTCCTACGAGCAGTACTTC. The encoded protein is CASSIGGLSYEQYF. The chain has TRBV5-4 and TRBJ2-7, with D maybe TRBD2 (7 bases). There are 14 residues in the CDR3. Trimming removed 8 bases at V and 0 bases at J, with 15 bases between. Germline-derived CDR1 and CDR2 are SGHNT and YYREEE (reference sequence).

This chain joins TRBV9 and TRBJ2-2; a possible D gene is TRBD2 (6 bases). Trimming stripped 3 bases from V and 0 bases from J, with 18 bases between. Looked up from germline, CDR1 is SGDLS and CDR2 is YYNGEE. The CDR3 extends over 18 amino acids. CDR3 loop: CASSAPVWGDANTGELFF. DNA for the CDR3: TGTGCCAGCAGCGCTCCAGTATGGGGGGACGCGAACACCGGGGAGCTGTTTTTT.

This sequence joins TRBV5-1 and TRBJ2-2; TRBD2 matches at 9 bases. Trimming at V came to 4 bases and at J to 4 bases, leaving 5 bases not matched to a gene. The CDR3 contains 15 residues. From germline, CDR1 is SGHRS and CDR2 YFSETQ. The CDR3 is CASSPGTSLTGELFF. The DNA of the CDR3 is TGCGCCAGCAGCCCTGGGACTAGCCTCACCGGGGAGCTGTTTTTT.

The rearrangement links TRBV7-6 to TRBJ2-3; 8 nucleotides match TRBD2. From germline, CDR1 is SGHVS and CDR2 FNYEAQ. V shed 5 bases, J shed 3 bases, and the junction held 7 bases outside the gene matches. CDR3 length: 15 amino acids. The CDR3 sequence: CASSLSGSLTDTQYF. For the CDR3, the DNA is TGTGCCAGCAGCCTGAGCGGGAGTTTGACAGATACGCAGTATTTT.

The J gene is TRBJ2-7, the V gene TRBV5-1, with no clear D. Germline CDR1 is SGHRS and CDR2 is YFSETQ. V lost 0 bases to trimming and J lost 4 bases, with 14 bases between them. CDR3 length equals 15 residues. CDR3 sequence (DNA): TGCGCCAGCAGCTTGGTTTGGCTGGTCGATTACGAGCAGTACGTC. Protein: CASSLVWLVDYEQYV.

This clonotype was counted only a few times. The chain carries TRBV7-9 and TRBJ1-2; 8 nucleotides match TRBD1. Germline V lookup: CDR1 SEHNR, CDR2 FQNEAQ (reference sequence). This CDR3 spans 13 amino acids. Trimming took 7 bases from V and 4 from J; bases not matched to a gene: 5. The CDR3 here is CASNEQGGYGYTF. The CDR3 DNA is TGTGCCAGCAACGAACAGGGGGGCTATGGCTACACCTTC.

The J gene is TRBJ1-1, the V gene TRBV20-1; no reliable D call. This CDR3 has 15 residues. Germline-derived CDR1 and CDR2 are DFQATT and SNEGSKA (reference sequence). V lost 0 bases and J lost 6, with 17 bases in between. The CDR3 region is CSARDVRQASAEAFF. The DNA for the CDR3 is TGCAGTGCTAGAGATGTCCGCCAGGCGAGCGCTGAAGCTTTCTTT.

The chain carries TRBV20-1 and TRBJ2-3, with 10 bases aligning to TRBD1. The germline V gene has CDR1 DFQATT and CDR2 SNEGSKA (reference sequence). The CDR3 totals 13 residues. V lost 7 bases, J lost 3 bases, and 4 bases stayed unmatched. This chain's CDR3 is CSVRTGGTDTQYF. The CDR3 DNA is TGCAGTGTCCGGACAGGGGGAACAGATACGCAGTATTTT.

V gene TRBV10-3 combines with J gene TRBJ1-6, with D maybe TRBD1 (5 bases). The CDR3 extends over 16 amino acids. Germline lookup yields CDR1 ENHRY and CDR2 SYGVKD. The ends were cut back, 2 bases at V and 4 bases at J, with 12 bases in the middle. The CDR3 loop reads CAISEHRDGYNSPLHF. Written as DNA, the CDR3 is TGTGCCATCAGTGAGCACCGGGACGGTTATAATTCACCCCTCCACTTT.

This clonotype occurred a few times. The chain carries TRBV15 and TRBJ1-5; no reliable D call. Germline assignment: CDR1 LNHNV and CDR2 YYDKDF (reference sequence). Trimming cost V 1 base and J 4 bases, with 8 bases left between them. The CDR3 covers 14 residues. The chain's CDR3 is CATSRAAPNQPQHF. CDR3 bases: TGTGCCACCAGCAGAGCGGCCCCGAATCAGCCCCAGCATTTT.

V gene TRBV2 combines with J gene TRBJ1-5; D gene unclear. Germline V gene sequence: CDR1 SNHLY, CDR2 FYNNEI. The ends were cut back, 8 bases at V and 5 bases at J, with 13 bases in the middle. The CDR3 runs 13 residues. For the CDR3, the DNA is TGTGCCAGCGATGGACGGGAGGATCAGCCCCAGCATTTT. Protein sequence: CASDGREDQPQHF.

The rearrangement joins TRBV9 to TRBJ1-6; the D gene is possibly TRBD1 (5 bases). Germline loops: CDR1 SGDLS, CDR2 YYNGEE. V was shortened by 4 bases and J by 6 bases, with 11 bases between the two germline ends. There are 14 residues in the CDR3. This CDR3 is CASSPRDSNSPLHF. The CDR3 DNA reads TGTGCCAGCAGCCCGCGGGACTCTAATTCACCCCTCCACTTT.

This chain uses TRBV2 with TRBJ2-7; either TRBD1 or TRBD2 may fit D (5 bases each). The CDR3 is 14 amino acids. Germline-derived CDR1 and CDR2 are SNHLY and FYNNEI. The V end lost 6 bases, the J end lost 0 bases, and 12 bases lay between the germline ends. The CDR3 DNA sequence: TGTGCCAGCAGCTTGGGGGTAGTCTCCTACGAGCAGTACTTC. Translation gives CASSLGVVSYEQYF.

This clonotype came up once. The chain combines TRBV5-6 with TRBJ1-3, with 10 bases aligning to TRBD1. Looked up from germline, CDR1 is SGHDT and CDR2 is YYEEEE. V was pared by 0 bases and J by 9 bases, with 9 bases of the junction left unmatched. The CDR3 loop spans 16 amino acids. CDR3 in DNA: TGTGCCAGCAGCTTGGGGGGGACAGGGGTTAGTGGCACCATATATTTT. Amino acids: CASSLGGTGVSGTIYF.

The chain employs TRBV7-8 and TRBJ2-7; the match to TRBD1 covers 8 bases. Germline V lookup: CDR1 SGHVS, CDR2 FQNEAQ. CDR3 length: 15 amino acids. V was pared by 1 base and J by 4 bases, with 6 bases of the junction left unmatched. CDR3 nucleotide sequence: TGTGCCAGCAGCTTAGGGGGCAGGGGGCTGTACGAGCAGTACTTC. The encoded protein is CASSLGGRGLYEQYF.

Concerning this clonotype itself: A read error may account for a junction end that differs from germline. This chain links TRBV7-7 with TRBJ2-7; D possibly corresponds to TRBD2 (5 bases). The J call may be in error: the DNA end matches TRBJ2-5 better. Germline CDR1 is SSHAT and CDR2 is FNYEAQ (reference sequence). The CDR3 consists of 16 residues. DNA for the CDR3: TGCGCTAGCAGCCCCGGCCGTGTGGGCTCACAAGAGACCCAGTACTTC. Its translation is CASSPGRVGSQETQYF.

The J gene is TRBJ2-3, the V gene TRBV6-2 or TRBV6-3, with D unclear. The V gene's germline CDR1 is MNHEY and CDR2 SVGEGT. The CDR3 consists of 12 residues. V was clipped by 6 bases and J by 4 bases, with 8 bases between them. CDR3 in DNA: TGTGCCAGCAGCATTACGCCAGATACGCAGTATTTT. It translates to CASSITPDTQYF.

This clonotype occurred once. V usage is TRBV20-1 and J usage is TRBJ2-3; 8 positions match TRBD2. The CDR3 sequence is 14 residues long. V shed 4 bases and J 2 bases; nucleotides not matched to a gene: 5. Germline CDR1 and CDR2: DFQATT and SNEGSKA (reference sequence). CDR3 bases: TGCAGTGCTATAAGCGGGAGTGTCACAGATACGCAGTATTTT. Translating gives CSAISGSVTDTQYF.

This clonotype was detected only once. The chain's CDR3 is CASSLVGQGAYGYTF. CDR3 DNA sequence: TGTGCCAGCAGCTTGGTAGGACAGGGGGCCTATGGCTACACCTTC. The rearrangement links TRBV5-6 to TRBJ1-2; 11 nucleotides match TRBD1. The junction had 2 bases not matched to a gene; V was cut back by 0 bases and J by 4 bases. Germline CDR1 and CDR2: SGHDT and YYEEEE. The CDR3 spans 15 residues. Together with reference TRBV5-6 and TRBJ1-2, the CDR3 gives the full variable domain: DAGVTQSPTHLIKTRGQQVTLRCSPKSGHDTVSWYQQALGQGPQFIFQYYEEEERQRGNFPDRFSGHQFPNYSSELNVNALLLGDSALYLCASSLVGQGAYGYTFGSGTRLTVV.